Listed here are 25 T cell receptor beta chains from one sample, sequenced in a study of response to subunit inactivated influenza vaccine (dated by TCRdb to the late 2010s). The library was built by means of RT-PCR. Sequencer: Illumina HiSeq 2500. Starting from the raw public reads, TCRdb applied fastp trimming at Q25, assembled clones with MiXCR and retained in-frame beta chains. When rows share a CDR3 protein, they turn into one entry using the most common DNA and genes. The sample profile shows a few hundred thousand distinct CDR3 sequences; 11% to 15% of them were found once. Together, the top ten hold around 10% of the sample. This sample comprised PBMCs from blood, obtained 11 to 12 days after vaccination. These receptors were obtained from a man between 50 and 59 years old who received an inactivated influenza vaccine. Donor details come from another sample of the same person, matched by shared clones.

This clonotype turned up a few times. The chain combines TRBV3-1 with TRBJ2-7; perhaps TRBD2 as D (6 bases). The CDR3 contains 15 residues. Between the trimmed V and J ends, which lost 1 base and 2 bases, there was a span of 12 bases. CDR1 is LGHDT and CDR2 is YNNKEL in the germline V gene (reference sequence). The CDR3 coding sequence is TGTGCCAGCAGCCAAGGTGGGAGGCATACCTACGAGCAGTACTTC. Its protein is CASSQGGRHTYEQYF.

The chain couples TRBV5-1 to TRBJ2-4; 7 bases are a match to TRBD1. The V and J ends lost 3 bases and 5 bases, in that order; junction bases with no gene match: 2. Germline V gene sequence: CDR1 SGHRS, CDR2 YFSETQ. The CDR3 totals 13 residues. The CDR3 reads CASSSGTENIQYF. The CDR3 region has the DNA TGCGCCAGCAGCTCCGGGACAGAAAACATTCAGTACTTC.

The chain carries TRBV5-1 and TRBJ2-5, with D maybe TRBD1 (6 bases). CDR3 length: 14 amino acids. Germline values: CDR1 SGHRS, CDR2 YFSETQ. Trimming cost V 5 bases and J 3 bases, with 14 bases left between them. CDR3 coding DNA: TGCGCCAGCAGTTCCGGGACACAAAAAGAGACCCAGTACTTC. Protein sequence: CASSSGTQKETQYF.

This clonotype was seen many times. The J gene is TRBJ2-3, the V gene TRBV9; TRBD2 matches at 8 bases. The CDR3 is made up of 17 amino acids. With V trimmed by 0 bases and J by 0 bases, 6 bases remained unmatched. Germline V gene data show CDR1 as SGDLS and CDR2 as YYNGEE. The CDR3 is CASSVGPAGASTDTQYF. As DNA, the CDR3 is TGTGCCAGCAGCGTAGGTCCAGCGGGAGCTAGCACAGATACGCAGTATTTT.

This clonotype was seen only a few times. The rearrangement uses TRBV3-1 and TRBJ2-7; weak D call: TRBD1 (5 bases). The CDR3 extends over 15 amino acids. The germline V gene has CDR1 LGHDT and CDR2 YNNKEL (reference sequence). Trimming shortened V by 0 bases and J by 3 bases, and 12 bases separated the two germline ends. CDR3 amino acids: CASSQDGRGYYEQYF. DNA of the CDR3: TGTGCCAGCAGCCAAGACGGAAGGGGCTACTACGAGCAGTACTTC.

The chain carries TRBV29-1 and TRBJ2-7; 10 positions agree with TRBD2. This CDR3 comprises 15 residues. Germline CDR1 SQVTM, CDR2 ANQGSEA. The J segment lost 3 bases and the V segment lost 0 bases, leaving 5 bases of the junction unmatched. Here the CDR3 reads CSVEERSGRDYEQYF. The DNA for the CDR3 is TGCAGCGTTGAAGAAAGAAGCGGGAGGGACTACGAGCAGTACTTC.

This clonotype was detected only a few times. CDR3 nucleotide sequence: TGTGCCAGCAGCCAAGATTTACAGGTCTCTGGAAACACCATATATTTT. Amino acid sequence: CASSQDLQVSGNTIYF. The chain couples TRBV4-2 to TRBJ1-3, with a tentative D call TRBD1 (5 bases). Trimming left V 0 bases short and J 0 bases short, with 9 bases between. The CDR3 sequence is 16 residues long. Per germline, CDR1 LGHNA and CDR2 YNFKEQ.

In its sample, this clonotype was seen a few times. The J gene is TRBJ2-1, the V gene TRBV12-3 or TRBV12-4, with D uncertain. This CDR3 has 11 amino acids. V was shortened by 5 bases and J by 8 bases, with 7 bases between the two germline ends. The CDR3 protein is CASSIIHEQFF. The CDR3, as DNA: TGTGCCAGCAGTATCATCCATGAGCAGTTCTTC.

The V and J genes are TRBV12-3 or TRBV12-4 and TRBJ1-2, with D uncertain. CDR3 length: 11 residues. Trimming pared 5 bases from V and 13 bases from J, leaving 14 bases between. The CDR3 sequence: CASSLSLGATF. CDR3 sequence (DNA): TGTGCCAGCAGTCTATCCCTGGGAGCCACCTTC.

This clonotype turned up a few times. The V gene is TRBV9, the J gene TRBJ2-2, with 7 nucleotides matching TRBD1. The V gene's germline CDR1 is SGDLS and CDR2 YYNGEE. This CDR3 has 15 amino acids. Trimming at V came to 5 bases and at J to 0 bases, leaving 4 bases not matched to a gene. The CDR3 nucleotides read TGTGCCAGCAGGGCGACAGGGACGAACACCGGGGAGCTGTTTTTT. Protein: CASRATGTNTGELFF.

This clonotype was detected many times. The chain links TRBV3-1 to TRBJ2-4, with 8 bases lining up with TRBD2. The CDR3 runs to 15 residues. V lost 4 bases and J lost 5; bases outside the gene matches: 7. Looked up from germline, CDR1 is LGHDT and CDR2 is YNNKEL (reference sequence). CDR3 sequence: CASSRGLAEENIQYF. The CDR3 nucleotides read TGTGCCAGCAGCCGCGGACTAGCCGAGGAAAACATTCAGTACTTC.

The table lists this clonotype with many counts. The V call is TRBV20-1, the J call TRBJ2-7; D may be TRBD1 or TRBD2 (5 bases each). The V and J ends lost 6 bases and 1 base respectively, with 10 bases between them. The CDR3 is 12 residues long. CDR1 DFQATT and CDR2 SNEGSKA come from the germline V gene (reference sequence). The CDR3 region is CSAGDGSYEQYF. DNA for the CDR3: TGCAGTGCGGGGGACGGGTCCTACGAGCAGTACTTC.

This clonotype turned up a few times. The CDR3 nucleotides read TGTGCCAGCAGCCCCGAGGACAGTTGGAAGTCCTACGAGCAGTACTTC. Its protein product is CASSPEDSWKSYEQYF. The chain links TRBV7-2 to TRBJ2-7; a possible D gene is TRBD1 (6 bases). Per the germline V gene, CDR1 is SGHTA and CDR2 is FQGNSA. The V gene lost 5 bases and the J gene lost 1 base, with 18 bases spanning the gap. The CDR3 is 16 amino acids.

This clonotype was detected a few times. CDR3 amino acids: CASSYRLAGGNEQFF. The CDR3 DNA reads as TGTGCCAGCAGTTACCGTCTAGCGGGAGGCAATGAGCAGTTCTTC. The chain is built from TRBV6-5 and TRBJ2-1; 11 bases match TRBD2. Germline V gene lookup returns CDR1 MNHEY and CDR2 SVGAGI. CDR3 length: 15 residues. V dropped 2 bases and J dropped 6; count of bases not matched to a gene: 3.

This clonotype has a handful of counts. Mismatch with germline at one junction end may stem from a read error. The V call is TRBV9, the J call TRBJ1-1; the D is unclear. This CDR3 spans 11 amino acids. The germline V gene encodes CDR1 SGDLS and CDR2 YYNGEE. The CDR3 loop reads CASSVDSEAFF. The CDR3 coding sequence is TGTGCCAGCAGCGTGGACTCTGAGGCTTTCTTT.

In this sample, this clonotype turned up many times. The rearrangement links TRBV10-1 to TRBJ2-1, with 7 bases matching TRBD1. Losses at the gene ends were 6 bases for V and 7 bases for J; bases not matched to a gene: 3. The length of the CDR3 is 12 residues. CDR1 and CDR2 (germline): WNHNN, SYGVQD (reference sequence). This CDR3 reads CASSRDRNEQFF. The CDR3 DNA reads as TGCGCCAGCAGCCGGGACAGAAATGAGCAGTTCTTC.

This clonotype was counted between two and nine times. The chain has TRBV20-1 and TRBJ1-2; D remains ambiguous. The CDR3 is 13 residues long. The V and J ends lost 3 bases and 1 base respectively, with 9 bases between them. CDR1 and CDR2 from the germline V gene are DFQATT and SNEGSKA (reference sequence). CDR3 nucleotide sequence: TGCAGTGCTAGTTCGACCGGTAACTATGGCTACACCTTC. Translating it yields CSASSTGNYGYTF.

This clonotype has a handful of counts. The rearrangement links TRBV20-1 to TRBJ1-5; 7 nucleotides align to TRBD1. CDR1 DFQATT and CDR2 SNEGSKA come from the germline V gene (reference sequence). There are 14 residues in the CDR3. Losses at the gene ends were 5 bases for V and 4 bases for J; bases not matched to a gene: 8. The CDR3 sequence: CSARDGTVNQPQHF. In DNA form, the CDR3 reads TGCAGTGCTCGGGATGGGACAGTTAATCAGCCCCAGCATTTT.

CDR3 in amino acids: CASSFNRPTDTQYF. The CDR3 bases are TGCGCCAGCAGCTTTAACAGGCCCACAGATACGCAGTATTTT. The V gene is TRBV5-1, the J gene TRBJ2-3; D perhaps matches TRBD1 (5 bases). The CDR3 is 14 residues long. From germline, CDR1 is SGHRS and CDR2 YFSETQ. V was cut by 2 bases and J by 2 bases, with 9 bases left in between.

This sequence joins TRBV3-1 and TRBJ2-7; 8 nucleotides agree with TRBD1. V trimming: 1 base; J trimming: 4 bases; junction bases outside the gene matches: 6. CDR1 is LGHDT and CDR2 is YNNKEL in the germline V gene (reference sequence). This CDR3 has 15 amino acids. Written as DNA, the CDR3 is TGTGCCAGCAGCCAAGGGACAGGACAGGGTTACGAGCAGTACTTC. Protein: CASSQGTGQGYEQYF.

This clonotype has just a few counts. The chain uses TRBV30 and TRBJ2-6, with 8 bases aligning to TRBD1. V was pared by 0 bases and J by 2 bases, with 9 bases of the junction left unmatched. The germline CDR1 and CDR2 sequences are GTSNPN and SVGIG (reference sequence). This CDR3 comprises 18 residues. CDR3 bases: TGTGCCTGGAGTGTAGGGGCAGGGGGCATCCCTGGGGCCAACGTCCTGACTTTC. As protein: CAWSVGAGGIPGANVLTF. Full variable domain (outside the CDR3, taken from reference TRBV30 and TRBJ2-6): SQTIHQWPATLVQPVGSPLSLECTVEGTSNPNLYWYRQAAGRGLQLLFYSVGIGQISSEVPQNLSASRPQDRQFILSSKKLLLSDSGFYLCAWSVGAGGIPGANVLTFGAGSRLTVL.

The J gene is TRBJ1-5, the V gene TRBV10-3; the D is unclear. The CDR3 is 13 amino acids. Germline V gives CDR1 ENHRY, CDR2 SYGVKD. Trimming took 7 bases from V and 6 from J, leaving 13 bases between them. CDR3 amino acids: CAITSGKTQPQHF. DNA of the CDR3: TGTGCCATCACCTCGGGGAAAACTCAGCCCCAGCATTTT.

This clonotype was counted a few times. This chain joins TRBV7-2 and TRBJ2-1; D may correspond to TRBD1 or TRBD2 (5 bases each). Per germline, CDR1 SGHTA and CDR2 FQGNSA. The CDR3 length is 14 residues. Trimming took 3 bases from V and 4 from J, leaving 10 bases between them. As DNA, the CDR3 is TGTGCCAGCAGCTTGGGGGAAATATACAATGAGCAGTTCTTC. Translated: CASSLGEIYNEQFF.

This chain uses TRBV18 with TRBJ2-7, with D possibly TRBD1 on 5 matching bases. CDR1 and CDR2 (germline): KGHSH, LQKENI. V gave up 1 base and J gave up 6 bases, with 16 bases separating them. The CDR3 consists of 15 residues. The CDR3 sequence is CASSPRNHRFGEQYF. The CDR3 nucleotides read TGTGCCAGCTCACCACGAAATCACAGGTTCGGCGAGCAGTACTTC.

The sample holds many counts of this clonotype. The rearrangement links TRBV12-3 or TRBV12-4 to TRBJ2-3; D possibly uses TRBD1 or TRBD2 (6 bases each). This CDR3 is 15 amino acids long. The V gene lost 0 bases and the J gene lost 3 bases, with 10 bases spanning the gap. CDR3 region: CASSLAGGLTDTQYF. CDR3 in DNA: TGTGCCAGCAGTTTAGCGGGGGGCTTAACAGATACGCAGTATTTT.